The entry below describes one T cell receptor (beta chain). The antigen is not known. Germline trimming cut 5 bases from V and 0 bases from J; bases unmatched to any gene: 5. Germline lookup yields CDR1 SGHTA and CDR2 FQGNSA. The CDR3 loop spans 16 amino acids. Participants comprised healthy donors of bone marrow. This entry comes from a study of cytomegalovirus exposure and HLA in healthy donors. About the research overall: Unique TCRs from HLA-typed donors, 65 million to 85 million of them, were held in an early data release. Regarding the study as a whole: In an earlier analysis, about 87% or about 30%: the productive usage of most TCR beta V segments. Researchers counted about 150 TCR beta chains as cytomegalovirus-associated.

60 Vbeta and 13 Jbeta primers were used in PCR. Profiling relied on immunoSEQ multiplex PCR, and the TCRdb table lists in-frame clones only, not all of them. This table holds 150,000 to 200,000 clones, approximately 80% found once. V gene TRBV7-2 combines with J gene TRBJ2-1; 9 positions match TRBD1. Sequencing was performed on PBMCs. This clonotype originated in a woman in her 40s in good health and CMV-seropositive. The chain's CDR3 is CASSVTGGTSYNEQFF. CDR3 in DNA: TGTGCCAGCAGCGTGACAGGGGGGACCTCCTACAATGAGCAGTTCTTC.